This TCR beta chain appears in the sequencing data of a study of blood T cell repertoires in COVID-19. Study at large: Specimens from acute and convalescent COVID-19 originated in the United States, Italy and Spain.

The table lists this clone with a few counts. CDR3 length: 16 residues. Germline V gene data show CDR1 as MGHDK and CDR2 as SYGVNS. V lost 1 base to trimming and J lost 0 bases, with 12 bases between them. In the original processing: Researchers report that nucleated cell counts were estimated from reference gene primer amplification. The repertoire was sequenced with immunoSEQ multiplex PCR; TCRdb's copy has only in-frame clones and lacks some. The D gene and trimming were derived from the DNA, and the V and J assignments and clone size from that table. This sample yields around 150,000 clones, of which roughly 73% are seen a single time; around 2.7% belongs to the top ten.

The genes are TRBV25-1 and TRBJ1-1; D might be TRBD1 (5 bases). The sequenced material came from peripheral blood. This receptor was taken from a man in his 70s with acute or convalescent COVID-19. The CDR3 sequence: CASSESGGFVNTEAFF. DNA of the CDR3: TGTGCCAGCAGTGAATCCGGGGGGTTCGTGAACACTGAAGCTTTCTTT.